This T cell receptor beta chain is from a study of T cell changes during pregnancy in multiple sclerosis. This table comes from immunoSEQ multiplex PCR, and its TCRdb copy is limited to in-frame clones, with some not included. Among approximately 45,000 clones, over 85% were seen once, and the ten largest hold approximately 0.67%. This specimen was CD4+ T cells from peripheral blood mononuclear cells, taken in the first trimester of pregnancy. This receptor was identified in a female donor with multiple sclerosis, enrolled in a pregnancy study.

In DNA form, the CDR3 reads TGTGCCAGCAGTGAATCAGGCGCGGGACTAGCGGGAAGCGATGAGCAGTTCTTC. Translated, it gives CASSESGAGLAGSDEQFF. The rearrangement joins TRBV6-4 to TRBJ2-1; the match to TRBD2 covers 13 bases. Germline-derived CDR1 and CDR2 are MRHNA and SNTAGT. The CDR3 consists of 18 residues. The ends lost 3 bases at V and 8 bases at J; junction bases unmatched: 13.